Sequencing of this T cell receptor beta chain was carried out in a study of control samples from healthy donors and cancer patients. The ends were cut back, 2 bases at V and 6 bases at J, with 14 bases in the middle. Germline CDR1 reads SGHRS; CDR2 reads YFSETQ. The CDR3 runs 14 residues. This table comes from immunoSEQ multiplex PCR, and its TCRdb copy is limited to in-frame clones, with some not included. The sample includes some 150,000 clones, 96% of them seen just once. V is TRBV5-1 and J is TRBJ1-2; D perhaps matches TRBD1 (6 bases). The receptor was derived from a woman between 25 and 40 years old in good health. The sample taken for sequencing was blood. The CDR3 loop is CASSFGGRGNGYTF. CDR3 DNA: TGCGCCAGCAGCTTCGGGGGGCGCGGGAATGGCTACACCTTC.